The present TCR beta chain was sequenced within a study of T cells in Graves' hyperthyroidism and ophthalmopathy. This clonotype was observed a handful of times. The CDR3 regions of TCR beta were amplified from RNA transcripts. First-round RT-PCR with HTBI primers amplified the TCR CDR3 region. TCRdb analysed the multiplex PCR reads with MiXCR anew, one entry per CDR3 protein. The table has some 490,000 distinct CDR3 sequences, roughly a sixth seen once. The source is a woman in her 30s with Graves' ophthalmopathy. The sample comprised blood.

DNA of the CDR3: TGTGCCAGCAGTCCGACAGGGGTTCAGCCCCAGCATTTT. Translating it yields CASSPTGVQPQHF. The J gene is TRBJ1-5, the V gene TRBV6-2 or TRBV6-3; 8 nucleotides line up with TRBD1. This CDR3 comprises 13 residues. Germline-derived CDR1 and CDR2 are MNHEY and SVGEGT. V was clipped by 5 bases and J by 6 bases; unmatched bases: 3.